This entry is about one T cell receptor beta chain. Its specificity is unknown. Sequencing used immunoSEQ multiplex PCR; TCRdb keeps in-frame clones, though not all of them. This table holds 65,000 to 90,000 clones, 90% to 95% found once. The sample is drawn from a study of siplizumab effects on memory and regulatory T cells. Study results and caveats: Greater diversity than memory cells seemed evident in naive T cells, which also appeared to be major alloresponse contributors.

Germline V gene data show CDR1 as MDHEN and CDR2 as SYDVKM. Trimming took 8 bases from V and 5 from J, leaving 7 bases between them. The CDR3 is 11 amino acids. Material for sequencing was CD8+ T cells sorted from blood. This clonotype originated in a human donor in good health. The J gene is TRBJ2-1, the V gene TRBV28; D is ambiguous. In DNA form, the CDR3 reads TGTGCCAGCTCCGTAAACAATGAGCAGTTCTTC. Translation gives CASSVNNEQFF.